A single sample gave rise to the 27 T cell receptor beta chains below, sequenced in a study of T cells in Graves' hyperthyroidism and ophthalmopathy. From RNA transcripts, TCR beta CDR3 regions were amplified. TCR CDR3 underwent first-round RT-PCR with the HTBI primer set. TCRdb processed the multiplex PCR reads anew with MiXCR; each CDR3 protein has one entry. The sample contains 380,000 or so distinct CDR3 sequences, under 20% of which appear only once. The source material was blood. Receptor source: a woman under 30 with Graves' hyperthyroidism.

For this clonotype: A read error may explain this, as a much larger clone is one base away. The rearrangement uses TRBV29-1 and TRBJ1-1; TRBD1 aligns across 7 bases. The CDR3 contains 13 residues. CDR1 SQVTM and CDR2 ANQGSEA come from the germline V gene. This CDR3 is CSVGQPVNTEACF. The CDR3 DNA reads as TGCAGCGTGGGACAGCCAGTCAACACTGAAGCTTGCTTT.

This clonotype has only a few counts. This chain joins TRBV20-1 and TRBJ2-5, with TRBD2 matching 9 bases. The CDR3 runs 15 residues. V was clipped by 5 bases and J by 5 bases; unmatched bases: 12. In germline, CDR1 is DFQATT, CDR2 SNEGSKA (reference sequence). CDR3 sequence reads: CSAVSGGGAGETQYF. CDR3 nucleotide sequence: TGCAGTGCTGTCTCAGGCGGGGGGGCCGGGGAGACCCAGTACTTC.

The chain joins TRBV3-1 to TRBJ1-2; D perhaps matches TRBD1 (5 bases). Germline-derived CDR1 and CDR2 are LGHDT and YNNKEL (reference sequence). The V end was cut by 6 bases, the J end by 4 bases, with 12 bases between. The CDR3 covers 13 residues. The CDR3 protein is CASRPTEGYGYTF. CDR3 DNA sequence: TGTGCCAGCAGGCCGACAGAGGGCTATGGCTACACCTTC.

There are many counts of this clonotype. The chain uses TRBV6-2 or TRBV6-3 and TRBJ2-7, with D tentatively TRBD1 (5 bases). CDR3 length: 13 residues. V was trimmed by 4 bases and J by 4 bases, leaving 11 bases between them. Per germline, CDR1 MNHEY and CDR2 SVGEGT. CDR3 sequence: CASSSQTVYEQYF. The DNA for the CDR3 is TGTGCCAGCAGTTCCCAGACAGTTTACGAGCAGTACTTC.

This clonotype has at least ten counts. The chain recombines TRBV5-1 with TRBJ1-2; no clear D gene. With 3 bases removed from V and 0 bases from J, the gap between germline ends came to 3 bases. Germline loops: CDR1 SGHRS, CDR2 YFSETQ. This CDR3 spans 12 amino acids. DNA of the CDR3: TGCGCCAGCAGCTCGACTAACTATGGCTACACCTTC. Its translation: CASSSTNYGYTF.

This clonotype was picked up many times. This chain links TRBV12-3 or TRBV12-4 with TRBJ2-7, with 8 bases lining up with TRBD1. The CDR3 runs 15 residues. V was clipped by 5 bases and J by 1 base; unmatched bases: 7. Here the CDR3 DNA reads TGTGCCAGCAGTCCCCCGGGGGACAGGTCCTACGAGCAGTACTTC. Translating it yields CASSPPGDRSYEQYF.

This chain links TRBV5-1 with TRBJ2-5, with D possibly being TRBD1 or TRBD2 (5 bases each). Per the germline V gene, CDR1 is SGHRS and CDR2 is YFSETQ. This CDR3 is 13 amino acids long. V shed 4 bases and J shed 5 bases, with 12 bases lying between them. In DNA form, the CDR3 reads TGCGCCAGCAGCCGTCCGGGACGCGAGACCCAGTACTTC. As protein: CASSRPGRETQYF.

The chain has TRBV11-1 and TRBJ1-1, with 8 bases fitting TRBD1. Germline V lookup: CDR1 SGHAT, CDR2 FQDESV (reference sequence). The CDR3 has 19 residues. Trimming cost V 5 bases and J 2 bases; bases outside gene matches: 19. The CDR3 is CASSPGGWTGSMRNTEAFF. DNA for the CDR3: TGTGCCAGCAGCCCTGGGGGTTGGACAGGGTCCATGAGAAACACTGAAGCTTTCTTT.

This clonotype has a count of ten or more. The chain employs TRBV12-3 or TRBV12-4 and TRBJ1-3; tentative D call: TRBD1 (6 bases). The CDR3 extends over 16 amino acids. Trimming cost V 6 bases and J 0 bases, with 15 bases left between them. CDR3 DNA sequence: TGTGCCAGCAGACAAGGACAGTTCCGCTCTGGAAACACCATATATTTT. Amino acids: CASRQGQFRSGNTIYF.

This clonotype was seen ten or more times. The chain is built from TRBV20-1 and TRBJ1-2; perhaps TRBD1 as D (5 bases). CDR1 is DFQATT and CDR2 is SNEGSKA in the germline V gene (reference sequence). Trimming took off 1 base at V and 4 bases at J, with 13 bases between the two ends. The CDR3 contains 14 residues. CDR3 loop: CSARAGYRGYGYTF. The DNA for the CDR3 is TGCAGTGCTAGAGCGGGTTATAGGGGCTATGGCTACACCTTC.

There are many counts of this clonotype. This chain joins TRBV7-2 and TRBJ2-5; D possibly corresponds to TRBD1 (6 bases). Deletions cut 5 bases from V and 1 base from J, with 14 bases between. Germline V gene lookup returns CDR1 SGHTA and CDR2 FQGNSA. There are 15 residues in the CDR3. This chain's CDR3 is CASSPFGTSQETQYF. DNA for the CDR3: TGTGCCAGCAGCCCTTTTGGGACAAGCCAAGAGACCCAGTACTTC.

This clonotype was seen at least ten times. V gene TRBV20-1 combines with J gene TRBJ1-1, with 7 bases identical to TRBD1. The germline V gene encodes CDR1 DFQATT and CDR2 SNEGSKA (reference sequence). The CDR3 consists of 11 residues. The V and J ends lost 3 bases and 9 bases, in that order; junction bases with no gene match: 4. The CDR3 here is CSARGDSQAFF. CDR3 bases: TGCAGTGCTAGGGGGGACAGCCAAGCTTTCTTT.

The V gene is TRBV11-2, the J gene TRBJ2-2; 8 positions agree with TRBD1. With 0 bases clipped from V and 5 bases from J, the junction kept 5 bases outside the gene matches. Germline V gives CDR1 SGHAT, CDR2 FQNNGV. This CDR3 contains 16 residues. The CDR3 protein is CASSLDLQGETGELFF. The CDR3, as DNA: TGTGCCAGCAGCTTAGATCTACAGGGGGAAACCGGGGAGCTGTTTTTT. Together with reference TRBV11-2 and TRBJ2-2, the CDR3 gives the full variable domain: EAGVAQSPRYKIIEKRQSVAFWCNPISGHATLYWYQQILGQGPKLLIQFQNNGVVDDSQLPKDRFSAERLKGVDSTLKIQPAKLEDSAVYLCASSLDLQGETGELFFGEGSRLTVL.

This clonotype has ten or more counts. The chain recombines TRBV20-1 with TRBJ2-7; D is ambiguous. The CDR3 is made up of 14 amino acids. With 3 bases removed from V and 0 bases from J, the gap between germline ends came to 12 bases. Germline-derived CDR1 and CDR2 are DFQATT and SNEGSKA (reference sequence). In DNA form, the CDR3 reads TGCAGTGCTAGTTCGAGTCCAAGCTCCTACGAGCAGTACTTC. Protein sequence: CSASSSPSSYEQYF.

This clonotype was seen ten or more times. The chain uses TRBV20-1 and TRBJ1-2; 8 bases agree with TRBD1. Germline V gene lookup returns CDR1 DFQATT and CDR2 SNEGSKA (reference sequence). The CDR3 has 16 residues. V shed 1 base and J 0 bases; nucleotides not matched to a gene: 7. In DNA form, the CDR3 reads TGCAGTGCTAGAGGGGGACAGGACGCTACTAACTATGGCTACACCTTC. Translated: CSARGGQDATNYGYTF.

In its sample, this clonotype was seen many times. The V and J genes are TRBV5-1 and TRBJ1-2, with 7 bases aligning to TRBD1. With V trimmed by 4 bases and J by 3 bases, 3 bases remained unmatched. The CDR3 has 13 residues. Germline V CDR1 and CDR2: SGHRS, YFSETQ. CDR3 sequence reads: CASSHGQDYGYTF. CDR3 sequence (DNA): TGCGCCAGCAGCCACGGACAGGACTATGGCTACACCTTC. Using reference TRBV5-1 and TRBJ1-2 for the parts outside the CDR3, the full variable domain is KAGVTQTPRYLIKTRGQQVTLSCSPISGHRSVSWYQQTPGQGLQFLFEYFSETQRNKGNFPGRFSGRQFSNSRSEMNVSTLELGDSALYLCASSHGQDYGYTFGSGTRLTVV.

This clonotype was observed at least ten times. Just one base apart from a much larger clone, this may be a read error. This sequence joins TRBV6-1 and TRBJ2-5, with TRBD2 matching 12 bases. Per germline, CDR1 MNHNS and CDR2 SASEGT. The CDR3 is 15 residues long. The DNA for the CDR3 is TGTGCCAGCAGTGTGACTAGCGGGGGCCAAGAGACCAAGTACTTC. Translation gives CASSVTSGGQETKYF.

Ten or more counts support this clonotype. The gene calls are TRBV10-2 and TRBJ2-5; 9 bases align to TRBD2. The J segment lost 2 bases and the V segment lost 3 bases, leaving 7 bases of the junction unmatched. Germline V gives CDR1 WSHSY, CDR2 SAAADI. The CDR3 totals 16 residues. CDR3 nucleotide sequence: TGCGCCAGCAGTGACATAGCGGGGGATCTACAAGAGACCCAGTACTTC. Translated: CASSDIAGDLQETQYF.

This clonotype was seen at least ten times. This chain connects TRBV2 to TRBJ1-5; D gene unclear. The CDR3 runs to 16 residues. V was pared by 8 bases and J by 0 bases, with 17 bases between. Germline CDR1 SNHLY, CDR2 FYNNEI. Written as DNA, the CDR3 is TGTGCCAGCGAGGTAGGACGGGGTCATAGCAATCAGCCCCAGCATTTT. Translating gives CASEVGRGHSNQPQHF.

The gene calls are TRBV19 and TRBJ1-1, with 9 bases that match TRBD1. Looked up from germline, CDR1 is LNHDA and CDR2 is SQIVND (reference sequence). Trimming removed 10 bases from V and 9 bases from J; junction bases left unmatched: 6. This CDR3 has 11 amino acids. The CDR3 nucleotides are TGTGCCACATATCACAGGGGGCAAGCTTTCTTT. It is translated as CATYHRGQAFF. Together with reference TRBV19 and TRBJ1-1, the CDR3 gives the full variable domain: DGGITQSPKYLFRKEGQNVTLSCEQNLNHDAMYWYRQDPGQGLRLIYYSQIVNDFQKGDIAEGYSVSREKKESFPLTVTSAQKNPTAFYLCATYHRGQAFFGQGTRLTVV.

On this clonotype itself: Being one base from a much bigger clone, this may be a read error. This chain connects TRBV30 to TRBJ2-5; D is unresolved. CDR1 and CDR2 (germline): GTSNPN, SVGIG (reference sequence). The CDR3 totals 11 residues. DNA of the CDR3: TGTGCCTGGAGTATTAAAGAGACCAAGTACTTC. This encodes CAWSIKETKYF.

A few counts support this clonotype. A much larger clone differs by one base, so this may be a read error. The V gene is TRBV12-3 or TRBV12-4, the J gene TRBJ1-1, with TRBD1 as a possible D gene (5 bases). This CDR3 comprises 14 residues. This CDR3 is CASSFWGEDTEACF. In DNA, the CDR3 is TGTGCCAGCAGTTTTTGGGGGGAGGACACTGAAGCTTGCTTT.

There are many counts of this clonotype. The J gene is TRBJ1-1, the V gene TRBV4-1; possible D gene TRBD1, 6 bases. The CDR3 is 16 residues long. Germline CDR1 and CDR2: MGHRA and YSYEKL. Trimming pared 0 bases from V and 4 bases from J, leaving 15 bases between. The CDR3 nucleotides are TGCGCCAGCAGCCAAGAAGGGGCAGGGGTCGGCACTGAAGCTTTCTTT. This translates into CASSQEGAGVGTEAFF.

This clonotype appeared many times. The V call is TRBV2, the J call TRBJ2-7; D not certain. The CDR3 consists of 12 residues. The V gene lost 4 bases and the J gene lost 4 bases, with 8 bases spanning the gap. Germline V CDR1 and CDR2: SNHLY, FYNNEI. Written as DNA, the CDR3 is TGTGCCAGCAGTGGGATGGGGTACGAGCAGTACTTC. Protein sequence: CASSGMGYEQYF.

The V call is TRBV3-1, the J call TRBJ1-6; D not certain. V dropped 4 bases and J dropped 6 bases, with 10 bases sitting between them. This CDR3 comprises 14 residues. Germline V CDR1 and CDR2: LGHDT, YNNKEL (reference sequence). CDR3 region: CASSPSWGNSPLHF. CDR3 in DNA: TGTGCCAGCAGCCCAAGCTGGGGTAATTCACCCCTCCACTTT.

This sequence joins TRBV25-1 and TRBJ1-1; 9 nucleotides agree with TRBD1. The V gene end was trimmed by 3 bases and the J gene end by 6 bases; junction bases not matched to a gene: 5. In germline, CDR1 is MGHDK, CDR2 SYGVNS. The CDR3 length is 14 residues. This CDR3 is CASSDRTGVAEAFF. The DNA of the CDR3 is TGTGCCAGCAGTGATCGGACAGGGGTGGCTGAAGCTTTCTTT. Complete variable domain (other parts from reference TRBV25-1 and TRBJ1-1): EADIYQTPRYLVIGTGKKITLECSQTMGHDKMYWYQQDPGMELHLIHYSYGVNSTEKGDLSSESTVSRIRTEHFPLTLESARPSHTSQYLCASSDRTGVAEAFFGQGTRLTVV.

The sample holds many counts of this clonotype. The V gene is TRBV28, the J gene TRBJ1-1; no reliable D call. This CDR3 spans 12 amino acids. Trimming took 3 bases from V and 6 from J, leaving 8 bases between them. Germline values: CDR1 MDHEN, CDR2 SYDVKM. CDR3 amino acids: CASSLSPSEAFF. CDR3 sequence (DNA): TGTGCCAGCAGTTTGAGTCCCTCTGAAGCTTTCTTT.